A selection of T cell receptor beta chains follows, all from one sample in a study of blood T cell repertoires in COVID-19. Assay: immunoSEQ multiplex PCR; the TCRdb copy retains only in-frame clones and omits some. The profile covers around 270,000 clones, with approximately 85% appearing a single time and about 0.9% taken by the ten largest. Sequences were obtained from peripheral blood. The receptors stem from a human donor with COVID-19, enrolled during active disease. The donor label of this sample is uncertain. Each CDR3 is given with its conserved first and last residue. The D gene is left open where the match is weak. Expanded clones get a size class; other rows say once, few or many, or leave the size out.

TRBV29-1,.,.,TRBJ1-3,TGCAGCGTTGGTGTCTCCTCTGGAAACACCATATATTTT,CSVGVSSGNTIYF
TRBV28,.,.,TRBJ1-4,TGTGCCAGCAGTCAACAGGGTTTTAATGAAAAACTGTTTTTT,CASSQQGFNEKLFF
TRBV19,.,.,TRBJ2-1,TGTGCCAGTAGTATTGACAGCAATTCCTACAATGAGCAGTTCTTC,CASSIDSNSYNEQFF
TRBV5-6,.,many,TRBJ2-7,TGTGCCAGCAGCGAGACCCGTGGCCAGGGCCAGGGGTACGAGCAGTACTTC,CASSETRGQGQGYEQYF
TRBV28,TRBD2,.,TRBJ2-5,TGTGCCAGCAGCCCGAGACTAGCGGGAGGAATGAAGACCCAGTACTTC,CASSPRLAGGMKTQYF
TRBV7-3,TRBD2,.,TRBJ2-1,TGTGCCAGCAGCTTCCCGGGACTAGCGGACAATGAGCAGTTCTTC,CASSFPGLADNEQFF
TRBV6-5,.,.,TRBJ1-1,TGTGCCAGCTCTAGGACAGCGGATGCCACTGAAGCTTTCTTT,CASSRTADATEAFF
TRBV30,TRBD1,.,TRBJ1-4,TGTGCCTGGAGTTTTGGACAGGGGGCGAATGAAAAACTGTTTTTT,CAWSFGQGANEKLFF
TRBV6-5,.,.,TRBJ1-1,TGTGCCAGCAGTTCGGGTCCAGGGCGTTCTGAAACTGAAGCTTTCTTT,CASSSGPGRSETEAFF
TRBV7-9,.,.,TRBJ1-6,TGTGCCAGCAGCTTAGACGGGGATCCGGGTAATTCACCCCTCCACTTT,CASSLDGDPGNSPLHF
TRBV7-2,.,.,TRBJ2-7,TGTGCCAGCAGCTTAGGGCCCATCTACGAGCAGTACTTC,CASSLGPIYEQYF
TRBV5-1,.,.,TRBJ1-2,TGCGCCAGCAGCTTGGCCTTGGACCAGGGGAGAAGCTATGGCTACACCTTC,CASSLALDQGRSYGYTF
TRBV20-1,.,.,TRBJ1-2,TGCAGTATTGACAGGTTGGATGGCTACACCTTC,CSIDRLDGYTF
TRBV5-4,TRBD2,once,TRBJ2-5,TGTGCCAGCAGCTTGCCCAGCGGGGATACCCAGTACTTC,CASSLPSGDTQYF
TRBV7-2,TRBD2,.,TRBJ2-1,TGTGCCAGCAGCTGGAGACTAGCGGAGGTGAGGAATGAGCAGTTCTTC,CASSWRLAEVRNEQFF
TRBV14,.,.,TRBJ1-2,TGTGCCAGCAGCCAAGATGTCGGGGGGCCGGGTGGCTACACCTTC,CASSQDVGGPGGYTF
TRBV19,.,.,TRBJ1-2,TGTGCCAGTAGTCGGACTCGCTATGGCTACACCTTC,CASSRTRYGYTF
TRBV18,TRBD2,few,TRBJ2-1,TGTGCCAGCTCCCTATACCAGCTAGCGGGAGGGAACAATGAGCAGTTCTTC,CASSLYQLAGGNNEQFF
TRBV9,.,.,TRBJ1-2,TGTGCCAGCAGCGTAGGCGACAGGCGTAACTATGGCTACACCTTC,CASSVGDRRNYGYTF
TRBV6-5,.,.,TRBJ2-5,TGTGCCAGCCGCGGGTGGGAGACCCAGTACTTC,CASRGWETQYF
TRBV10-3,.,.,TRBJ1-2,TGTGCCATCAGTGAGGCGGACAGAAGCATCACCCGTAACACCTTC,CAISEADRSITRNTF
TRBV29-1,.,.,TRBJ2-5,TGCAGCGTTGTTCCCAGGGGTGAGACCCAGTACTTC,CSVVPRGETQYF
TRBV6-6,.,.,TRBJ2-7,TGTGCCAGCAGTCGTCCCTTGGGAGCGGGTCGGGAGCAGTACTTC,CASSRPLGAGREQYF
TRBV19,TRBD1,.,TRBJ1-5,TGTGCCAGTAGTGCATGGGACAGGGGTGGGCCCCAGCATTTT,CASSAWDRGGPQHF
TRBV24-1,TRBD1,.,TRBJ2-7,TGTGCCACCAGTGATTTGCAGGATGGACAGGGCTACGAGCAGTACTTC,CATSDLQDGQGYEQYF
TRBV28,TRBD2,.,TRBJ2-3,TGTGCCAGCAGTTTAAGCCCAACCCCTAGCGGGGTCACAGATACGCAGTATTTT,CASSLSPTPSGVTDTQYF
TRBV2,TRBD2,.,TRBJ2-1,TGTGCCAGCACCTCCTCTAGCGGGAGGGCCGGAGAGCAGTTCTTC,CASTSSSGRAGEQFF
TRBV18,TRBD1,.,TRBJ1-1,TGTGCCAGCTCCCCCGAGGCAGGGGGCGCGGGAAGGACTGAAGCTTTCTTT,CASSPEAGGAGRTEAFF
TRBV5-1,TRBD1,once,TRBJ2-3,TGCGCCAGCAGGGAAGAAGACAGGGTTGGCACAGATACGCAGTATTTT,CASREEDRVGTDTQYF
TRBV6-1,.,.,TRBJ2-1,TGTGCCAGCAGTGAAGCTTGGGCCAATGAGCAGTTCTTC,CASSEAWANEQFF
TRBV3-1/TRBV3-2,TRBD1,.,TRBJ1-5,TGTGCCAGCAGCCAAGATGACAGGGTAATTTCTTATGGGCAGCCCCAGCATTTT,CASSQDDRVISYGQPQHF
TRBV7-8,.,.,TRBJ2-2,TGTGCCAGCAGCTTAGAATACAGGGAGAACGGGGAGCTGTTTTTT,CASSLEYRENGELFF
TRBV5-1,.,.,TRBJ2-2,TGCGCCAGCAGCTTGGGGCTAGGTAGCACCGGGGAGCTGTTTTTT,CASSLGLGSTGELFF
TRBV7-3,.,.,TRBJ1-2,TGTGCCAGCAGCTTAGGGCAGCTTCGCGGCTACACCTTC,CASSLGQLRGYTF
TRBV9,TRBD2,few,TRBJ2-7,TGTGCCAGCAGCCCTCACACTAGCGGGGCACTCGAGCAGTACTTC,CASSPHTSGALEQYF
TRBV7-9,.,.,TRBJ2-5,TGTGCCAGCAGTCCCCTGGCCCGGACAGTAGAGACCCAGTACTTC,CASSPLARTVETQYF
TRBV7-9,TRBD1,.,TRBJ1-1,TGTGCCAGCAGCCCCGCACCCGGCAGGGGGGTCCCTGAAGCTTTCTTT,CASSPAPGRGVPEAFF
TRBV19,.,.,TRBJ1-5,TGTGCCAGTACCGGGACTTGGGATAGCAATCAGCCCCAGCATTTT,CASTGTWDSNQPQHF
TRBV30,TRBD1,.,TRBJ1-5,TGTGCCTGGAGTTACAGGGGGCAAAGTCAGCCCCAGCATTTT,CAWSYRGQSQPQHF
TRBV5-1,TRBD1,.,TRBJ1-4,TGCGCCAGCTACTCGCAACCGGGACAGGGGAGCGAAAAACTGTTTTTT,CASYSQPGQGSEKLFF
TRBV5-1,.,.,TRBJ2-4,TGCGCCAGCAGCTTCCGGGACACGAACATTCAGTACTTC,CASSFRDTNIQYF
TRBV18,TRBD1,.,TRBJ1-4,TGTGCCAGCTCACCCGGACAGGGGCCGGGAGAAAAACTGTTTTTT,CASSPGQGPGEKLFF
TRBV20-1,.,once,TRBJ2-5,TGCAGTGCTAGTCCTTCCGGGGTTGAGACCCAGTACTTC,CSASPSGVETQYF
TRBV20-1,TRBD1,.,TRBJ1-1,TGCAGTGCTCGGACAGGGGGAGAGGCTTTCTTT,CSARTGGEAFF
TRBV7-9,TRBD2,.,TRBJ2-1,TGTGCCAGCAGCTTAGGCGGGGGCTACAATGAGCAGTTCTTC,CASSLGGGYNEQFF
TRBV7-9,.,once,TRBJ2-3,TGTGCCAGCAGCCTAGGACATATCCTAAACACAGATACGCAGTATTTT,CASSLGHILNTDTQYF
TRBV7-3,TRBD1,.,TRBJ2-3,TGTGCCAGCAGCTTAACCGGGACAGGGCCAGATACGCAGTATTTT,CASSLTGTGPDTQYF
TRBV7-2,TRBD2,.,TRBJ2-7,TGTGCCAGCAGCTCTAGCGGGGGAGACTTCTACGAGCAGTACTTC,CASSSSGGDFYEQYF
TRBV24-1,TRBD1,once,TRBJ1-5,TGTGCCACCAGTGATTCCGGGACAGGGAGCAATCAGCCCCAGCATTTT,CATSDSGTGSNQPQHF
TRBV19,.,.,TRBJ1-5,TGTGCCAGTAGTCTCGGGTCTGGCGGCAATCAGCCCCAGCATTTT,CASSLGSGGNQPQHF
TRBV19,.,.,TRBJ1-1,TGTGCCAGTAGTGACACCCTGAACACTGAAGCTTTCTTT,CASSDTLNTEAFF
TRBV7-9,.,.,TRBJ1-1,TGTGCCAGCAGCTCCCACCTGACAAGTTTGAACACTGAAGCTTTCTTT,CASSSHLTSLNTEAFF
TRBV11-2,TRBD1,.,TRBJ1-3,TGTGCCAGCAGCCCCCGGACAGGCTCTGGAAACACCATATATTTT,CASSPRTGSGNTIYF
TRBV16,TRBD2,.,TRBJ2-5,TGTGCCAGCAGCCAATATGGGACTAGCGGGCAAGAGACCCAGTACTTC,CASSQYGTSGQETQYF